This T cell receptor (beta chain) was recorded in a study of shared clonotypes between healthy human individuals. Overall study findings and caveats: Shared clonotypes across all four donors exceeded non-shared ones in generation probability. The sole specimen, blood, was sampled, and tissue repertoires likely differ. The diversity represented, both genetic and in exposure history, was limited by few donors.

Concerning this clone itself: Its specificity is unknown. Other DNA sequences in the sample encode the same CDR3.

In the original processing: Without quality scores, immunoSEQ junctional reads could not be filtered like full-length reads. The repertoire was sequenced with immunoSEQ multiplex PCR; TCRdb's copy has only in-frame clones and lacks some. Clone size and V and J calls were adopted from that table, with D and trimming inferred from the DNA. The sample holds some 2 million clones, just under 95% seen once. Germline V lookup: CDR1 SQVTM, CDR2 ANQGSEA. The CDR3 totals 13 residues. Trimming pared 3 bases from V and 4 bases from J, leaving 13 bases between. Positively selected for CCR7, the CD45RO-negative cells used as naive CD8 cells excluded terminally differentiated effector memory CD45RA+ cells.

The sequence derives from a young man in good health. The chain employs TRBV29-1 and TRBJ2-7, with D tentatively TRBD2 (7 bases). Sequencing used naive CD8+ T cells sorted from blood. For the CDR3, the DNA is TGCAGCGTTGAGGGGGGGGCTGCTTACGAGCAGTACTTC. This encodes CSVEGGAAYEQYF.